The clone carrying this TCR beta chain was seen once. CDR1 SGDLS and CDR2 YYNGEE come from the germline V gene. V dropped 4 bases and J dropped 6; count of bases not matched to a gene: 12. The CDR3 is made up of 17 amino acids. This sample was taken from a study of blood T cell repertoires in COVID-19. Study background: Samples taken during acute and convalescent COVID-19 were collected in the United States, Italy and Spain. The analysed material was cDNA or gDNA that came from T cells, B-cell-depleted T cells, or PBMCs.

In the authors' methods: The assay estimated nucleated cells by amplifying reference gene primers. The assay was immunoSEQ multiplex PCR, and TCRdb's table has in-frame clones only and misses some. V and J calls and clone size are as listed in that table; D and trimming were resolved from the DNA. The repertoire holds 110,000 to 150,000 clones, with over 75% as singletons. The chain joins TRBV9 to TRBJ2-2, with 10 bases aligning to TRBD2. Sample: peripheral blood. The TCR comes from a woman between 55 and 75 years old with active COVID-19. The CDR3 region is CASSLVASGSLAGELFF. The CDR3 nucleotides read TGTGCCAGCAGCCTAGTGGCTAGCGGGAGTCTGGCCGGGGAGCTGTTTTTT.